Here is one T cell receptor (beta chain) with its context. Antigen specificity is unknown. This entry is derived from a study of OX40 agonist ivuxolimab in advanced cancers. Overall study context: Among those treated, three patients had partial responses, one with hepatocellular carcinoma and two with cutaneous melanoma. Study-wide results and limits: Expanded clones belonging to CD8+ T cells outnumbered, on average, those of CD4+.

Germline CDR1 SGDLS, CDR2 YYNGEE. This CDR3 spans 13 amino acids. With 0 bases removed from V and 2 bases from J, the gap between germline ends came to 6 bases. The method was immunoSEQ multiplex PCR; TCRdb's version includes in-frame clones alone and lacks a portion of them. This table holds under 150,000 clones, 93% found once. This TCR was sampled from an adult with an advanced solid tumor such as melanoma, head and neck, liver or kidney cancer. The J gene is TRBJ2-7, the V gene TRBV9; D unresolved. Sequencing used CD4+ or CD8+ T cells sorted from blood, obtained in a trial of the OX40 agonist ivuxolimab. The CDR3 DNA sequence: TGTGCCAGCAGCGTAGACGAACCCTACGAGCAGTACTTC. Protein sequence: CASSVDEPYEQYF.